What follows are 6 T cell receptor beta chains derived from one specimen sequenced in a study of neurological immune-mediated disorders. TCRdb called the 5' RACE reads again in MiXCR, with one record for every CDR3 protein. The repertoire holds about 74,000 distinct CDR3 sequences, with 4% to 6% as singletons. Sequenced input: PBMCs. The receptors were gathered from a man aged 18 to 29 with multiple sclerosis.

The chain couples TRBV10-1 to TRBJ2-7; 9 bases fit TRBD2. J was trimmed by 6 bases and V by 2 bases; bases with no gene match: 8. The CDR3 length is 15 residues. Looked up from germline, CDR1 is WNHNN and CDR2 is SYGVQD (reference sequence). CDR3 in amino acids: CASSEGPAGGLEQYF. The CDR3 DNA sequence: TGCGCCAGCAGTGAGGGTCCAGCGGGGGGTCTCGAGCAGTACTTC.

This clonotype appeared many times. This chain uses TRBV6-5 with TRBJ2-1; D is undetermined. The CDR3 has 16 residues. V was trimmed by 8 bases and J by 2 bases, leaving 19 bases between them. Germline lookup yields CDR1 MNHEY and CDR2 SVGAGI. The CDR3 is CASSKAEMRPYNEQFF. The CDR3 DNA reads TGTGCCAGCTCAAAGGCCGAGATGAGGCCCTACAATGAGCAGTTCTTC.

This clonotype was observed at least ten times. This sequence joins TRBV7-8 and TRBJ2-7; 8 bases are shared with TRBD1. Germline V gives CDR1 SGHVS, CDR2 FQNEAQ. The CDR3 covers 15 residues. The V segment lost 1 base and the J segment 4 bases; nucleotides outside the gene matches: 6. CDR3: CASSLDRDRLYEQYF. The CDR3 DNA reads TGTGCCAGCAGCTTAGACCGGGACAGGTTATACGAGCAGTACTTC.

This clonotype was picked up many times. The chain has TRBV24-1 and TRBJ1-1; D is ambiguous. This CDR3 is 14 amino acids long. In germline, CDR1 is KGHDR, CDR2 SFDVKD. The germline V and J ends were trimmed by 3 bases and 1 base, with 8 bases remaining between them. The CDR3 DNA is TGTGCCACCAGTGATCCTAAGAAGAACACTGAAGCTTTCTTT. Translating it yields CATSDPKKNTEAFF.

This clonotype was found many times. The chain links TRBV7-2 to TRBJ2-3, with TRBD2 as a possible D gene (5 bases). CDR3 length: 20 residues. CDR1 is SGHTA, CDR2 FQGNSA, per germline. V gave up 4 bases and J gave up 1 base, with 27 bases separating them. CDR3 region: CASSSSKTISFGLGTDTQYF. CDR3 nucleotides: TGTGCCAGCAGCTCCTCGAAGACTATTTCCTTCGGCTTGGGCACAGATACGCAGTATTTT.

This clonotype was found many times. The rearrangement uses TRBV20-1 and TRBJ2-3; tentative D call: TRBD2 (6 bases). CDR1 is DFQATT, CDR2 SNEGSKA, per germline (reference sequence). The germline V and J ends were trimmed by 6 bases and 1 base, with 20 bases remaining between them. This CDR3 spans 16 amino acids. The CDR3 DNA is TGCAGTGCCCTTAGAGGGCAAGGAGGGGGCACAGATACGCAGTATTTT. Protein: CSALRGQGGGTDTQYF.